Here is one TCR beta chain with its context. Its antigen is not known. The data derive from a study of T cell responses to AZD1222 COVID-19 vaccine. Notes on the study in general: The study identified only six AZD1222 recipients as seropositive at baseline. Spike-specific TCR breadth and depth both grew after two AZD1222 doses. Females made up more of the donors, who were largely white British, and clonal diversity may have come out too low.

Pooling of second doses given at about 4 or about 12 weeks was done. Measured with immunoSEQ multiplex PCR; TCRdb has only the in-frame clones, and not every one. In the table there are around 80,000 clones, 85% to 95% of which are singletons. Between the trimmed V and J ends, which lost 1 base and 5 bases, there was a span of 9 bases. There are 13 residues in the CDR3. This receptor was taken from an adult who received the AZD1222 COVID-19 vaccine. The sequences come from peripheral blood, collected 28 days after the second AZD1222 dose. The chain has TRBV12-3 or TRBV12-4 and TRBJ2-7; TRBD2 is a possible D gene (6 bases). This CDR3 reads CASSLGLAHEQYF. As DNA, the CDR3 is TGTGCCAGCAGTTTAGGGCTAGCGCACGAGCAGTACTTC.